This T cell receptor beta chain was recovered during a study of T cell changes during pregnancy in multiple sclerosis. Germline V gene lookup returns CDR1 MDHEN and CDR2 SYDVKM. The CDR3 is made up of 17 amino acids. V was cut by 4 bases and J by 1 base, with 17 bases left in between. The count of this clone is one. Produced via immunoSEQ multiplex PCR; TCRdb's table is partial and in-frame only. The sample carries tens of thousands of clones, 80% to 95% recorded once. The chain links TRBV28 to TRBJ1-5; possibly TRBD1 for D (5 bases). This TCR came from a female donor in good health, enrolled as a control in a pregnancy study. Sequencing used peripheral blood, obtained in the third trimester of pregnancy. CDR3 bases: TGTGCCAGCAGTTCCCTCCATAGACAGAGAAGCAATCAGCCCCAGCATTTT. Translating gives CASSSLHRQRSNQPQHF.